A single sample gave rise to the 25 T cell receptor beta chains below, sequenced in a study of memory CD4+ T cells and cytomegalovirus serostatus. The sort gate was single viable CD3+CD4+CD8-CD45RO+ cells for memory CD4+ T cells. Data came from immunoSEQ multiplex PCR; TCRdb stores just in-frame clones and leaves some out. The sample shows tens of thousands of clones, 65% to 80% of them seen only once. Sample: memory CD4+ T cells from blood. The origin of the receptors is an adult in good health and CMV-seronegative. Some clones in this sample may be carry-over from other donors' samples.

A remark on this clone: Other DNA sequences in the sample encode the same CDR3. The chain has TRBV30 and TRBJ1-5; D remains unclear. V lost 5 bases and J 0 bases, leaving 8 bases between the germline ends. Germline V CDR1 and CDR2: GTSNPN, SVGIG (reference sequence). The CDR3 sequence is 13 residues long. CDR3 loop: CAWGADSNQPQHF. DNA for the CDR3: TGTGCCTGGGGCGCGGATAGCAATCAGCCCCAGCATTTT.

This chain connects TRBV7-2 to TRBJ1-5; maybe TRBD1 (6 bases). CDR3 length equals 14 residues. The ends were cut back, 2 bases at V and 5 bases at J, with 10 bases in the middle. Germline loops: CDR1 SGHTA, CDR2 FQGNSA. CDR3 region: CASSLLNRDQPQHF. CDR3 nucleotides: TGTGCCAGCAGCTTATTGAACAGGGATCAGCCCCAGCATTTT.

The CDR3 region has the DNA TGTGCCAGCAGACCCCTGGGGACAGGGTCGGTTTACACCTTC. Translating it yields CASRPLGTGSVYTF. The chain combines TRBV28 with TRBJ1-2; 9 bases fit TRBD1. This CDR3 contains 14 residues. Germline CDR1 reads MDHEN; CDR2 reads SYDVKM. With V trimmed by 6 bases and J by 11 bases, 13 bases remained unmatched.

In nucleotides, the CDR3 is TGCAGCGTTGGCACGACCATTGACTATGGCTACACCTTC. Protein product: CSVGTTIDYGYTF. The chain is built from TRBV29-1 and TRBJ1-2; D gene uncertain. Germline lookup yields CDR1 SQVTM and CDR2 ANQGSEA. The CDR3 loop spans 13 amino acids. Between the trimmed V and J ends, which lost 4 bases and 3 bases, there was a span of 12 bases.

The chain is built from TRBV10-1 and TRBJ2-5; D gene uncertain. The CDR3 has 13 residues. Looked up from germline, CDR1 is WNHNN and CDR2 is SYGVQD (reference sequence). The V and J ends lost 6 bases and 2 bases respectively, with 10 bases between them. The DNA for the CDR3 is TGCGCCAGCAGAACGACGGTGCAAGAGACCCAGTACTTC. This encodes CASRTTVQETQYF.

V gene TRBV5-5 combines with J gene TRBJ1-1; tentative D call: TRBD1 (5 bases). The CDR3 has 14 residues. The germline V and J ends were trimmed by 0 bases and 3 bases, with 9 bases remaining between them. The germline V gene encodes CDR1 SGHKS and CDR2 YYEKEE (reference sequence). As DNA, the CDR3 is TGTGCCAGCAGCTTGGTAGGGGTCCACACTGAAGCTTTCTTT. This translates into CASSLVGVHTEAFF.

The rearrangement joins TRBV30 to TRBJ2-3, with D tentatively TRBD2 (6 bases). The ends were cut back, 3 bases at V and 2 bases at J, with 15 bases in the middle. The V gene's germline CDR1 is GTSNPN and CDR2 SVGIG (reference sequence). The CDR3 has 15 residues. The CDR3 loop reads CAWSGSFLLTDTQYF. The CDR3 nucleotides are TGTGCCTGGAGCGGGAGTTTTTTACTCACAGATACGCAGTATTTT.

The chain employs TRBV29-1 and TRBJ2-6, with a possible D match to TRBD1 (5 bases). From germline, CDR1 is SQVTM and CDR2 ANQGSEA. V was shortened by 8 bases and J by 1 base, with 9 bases between the two germline ends. The CDR3 covers 13 residues. As DNA, the CDR3 is TGCAGCTCCAGGGATTCTGGGGCCAACGTCCTGACTTTC. Translated: CSSRDSGANVLTF.

The chain uses TRBV5-1 and TRBJ2-5; perhaps TRBD1 as D (5 bases). The CDR3 consists of 14 residues. The V and J ends lost 0 bases and 2 bases respectively, with 8 bases between them. Germline V gene data show CDR1 as SGHRS and CDR2 as YFSETQ. The CDR3 sequence is CASSLETGQETQYF. CDR3 nucleotide sequence: TGCGCCAGCAGCTTGGAAACAGGTCAAGAGACCCAGTACTTC.

With regard to this clone: This same CDR3 is encoded by further DNA sequences in the sample. The chain recombines TRBV19 with TRBJ2-7, with 10 bases fitting TRBD2. CDR3 length: 15 amino acids. With 3 bases clipped from V and 3 bases from J, the junction kept 5 bases outside the gene matches. Germline V lookup: CDR1 LNHDA, CDR2 SQIVND (reference sequence). This CDR3 is CASSIASGGLYEQYF. The CDR3 DNA follows: TGTGCCAGTAGTATCGCTAGCGGGGGACTCTACGAGCAGTACTTC. Looking up the rest from reference TRBV19 and TRBJ2-7 gives the full variable domain: DGGITQSPKYLFRKEGQNVTLSCEQNLNHDAMYWYRQDPGQGLRLIYYSQIVNDFQKGDIAEGYSVSREKKESFPLTVTSAQKNPTAFYLCASSIASGGLYEQYFGPGTRLTVT.

The V and J genes are TRBV7-2 and TRBJ1-5; TRBD1 is a possible D gene (5 bases). The CDR3 is 16 residues long. Trimming removed 6 bases from V and 0 bases from J, with 15 bases in between. Germline values: CDR1 SGHTA, CDR2 FQGNSA. CDR3: CASSPNGGTSNQPQHF. The CDR3 coding sequence is TGTGCCAGCAGTCCGAACGGGGGGACTAGCAATCAGCCCCAGCATTTT.

The gene calls are TRBV6-5 and TRBJ2-2; either TRBD1 or TRBD2 may fit D (6 bases each). Germline V gene data show CDR1 as MNHEY and CDR2 as SVGAGI. V lost 0 bases and J lost 4, with 12 bases in between. The CDR3 is 16 amino acids. The CDR3 DNA follows: TGTGCCAGCAGTTACTCCAGGGGAGGAGGCACCGGGGAGCTGTTTTTT. It is translated as CASSYSRGGGTGELFF.

V and J are TRBV5-8 and TRBJ2-5; D ambiguous. Germline CDR1 reads SGHTS; CDR2 reads YDEGEE. CDR3 length: 15 amino acids. The ends were cut back, 2 bases at V and 0 bases at J, with 11 bases in the middle. CDR3 sequence reads: CASSFGKTYQETQYF. CDR3 nucleotides: TGTGCCAGCAGCTTTGGCAAGACGTACCAAGAGACCCAGTACTTC.

The rearrangement links TRBV5-5 to TRBJ2-5; D is perhaps TRBD1 (6 bases). Germline assignment: CDR1 SGHKS and CDR2 YYEKEE (reference sequence). V shed 4 bases and J shed 2 bases, with 12 bases lying between them. This CDR3 spans 14 amino acids. CDR3 amino acids: CASSIGTRQETQYF. DNA for the CDR3: TGTGCCAGCAGCATCGGGACACGGCAAGAGACCCAGTACTTC.

This clone was recorded only once. The rearrangement uses TRBV27 and TRBJ2-7, with D hard to call. Germline assignment: CDR1 MNHEY and CDR2 SMNVEV (reference sequence). Trimming removed 3 bases from V and 0 bases from J, with 6 bases in between. The CDR3 length is 13 residues. In DNA, the CDR3 is TGTGCCAGCAGTTTTCCGGACTCCTACGAGCAGTACTTC. Protein sequence: CASSFPDSYEQYF.

The chain has TRBV30 and TRBJ1-2; D gene unclear. The CDR3 runs 13 residues. Germline assignment: CDR1 GTSNPN and CDR2 SVGIG (reference sequence). V lost 4 bases to trimming and J lost 8 bases, with 17 bases between them. The CDR3 region is CAWNPGEGIGYTF. As DNA, the CDR3 is TGTGCCTGGAACCCCGGAGAAGGGATCGGCTACACCTTC.

This clone was seen a few times. The chain recombines TRBV29-1 with TRBJ1-2, with a possible D match to TRBD1 (6 bases). CDR1 and CDR2 (germline): SQVTM, ANQGSEA. The CDR3 is made up of 17 amino acids. V lost 7 bases to trimming and J lost 0 bases, with 24 bases between them. CDR3 DNA sequence: TGCAGCGCCCTTTCACAGGGAGGAAGGACCTCTAACTATGGCTACACCTTC. The encoded protein is CSALSQGGRTSNYGYTF.

The CDR3 spells CASSPYRGGSPLHF. The CDR3 DNA reads as TGTGCCAGCAGCCCATACAGGGGAGGCTCACCCCTCCACTTT. This rearrangement joins TRBV6-5 to TRBJ1-6; the match to TRBD1 covers 7 bases. The CDR3 runs 14 residues. Trimming cost V 6 bases and J 10 bases; bases outside gene matches: 9. CDR1 and CDR2 (germline): MNHEY, SVGAGI.

The rearrangement joins TRBV29-1 to TRBJ1-1; D ambiguous. Germline V lookup: CDR1 SQVTM, CDR2 ANQGSEA. Trimming cost V 7 bases and J 0 bases, with 9 bases left between them. This CDR3 is built from 12 residues. CDR3 region: CSAWQVNTEAFF. The CDR3 nucleotides are TGCAGCGCTTGGCAGGTGAACACTGAAGCTTTCTTT.

This clone is a singleton in its sample. The CDR3 here is CASSRANYGYTF. In DNA, the CDR3 is TGTGCCAGCAGCCGGGCTAACTATGGCTACACCTTC. The rearrangement joins TRBV5-6 to TRBJ1-2; D remains unclear. The CDR3 covers 12 residues. Germline-derived CDR1 and CDR2 are SGHDT and YYEEEE. With 4 bases removed from V and 0 bases from J, the gap between germline ends came to 4 bases.

CDR3 sequence: CASSQDSNRGSSVYGYTF. The CDR3 DNA reads as TGCGCCAGCAGCCAAGATTCAAATCGGGGGTCCTCGGTCTATGGCTACACCTTC. V usage is TRBV4-3 and J usage is TRBJ1-2, with a weak D call TRBD1 (5 bases). Looked up from germline, CDR1 is LGHNA and CDR2 is YSLEER. The CDR3 has 18 residues. V dropped 0 bases and J dropped 4 bases, with 21 bases sitting between them.

This chain joins TRBV2 and TRBJ2-1, with D perhaps matching TRBD2 (6 bases). CDR1 and CDR2 (germline): SNHLY, FYNNEI. The CDR3 is made up of 15 amino acids. The V end lost 8 bases, the J end lost 3 bases, and 17 bases lay between the germline ends. The CDR3 sequence is CASLAEGSYYNEQFF. Written as DNA, the CDR3 is TGTGCCAGCCTCGCGGAGGGGTCGTACTACAATGAGCAGTTCTTC.

The chain has TRBV7-9 and TRBJ1-5; 11 nucleotides agree with TRBD1. The V gene end was trimmed by 4 bases and the J gene end by 0 bases; junction bases not matched to a gene: 8. The CDR3 is 18 amino acids. Looked up from germline, CDR1 is SEHNR and CDR2 is FQNEAQ (reference sequence). CDR3 region: CASSSWTGGSFSNQPQHF. The DNA of the CDR3 is TGTGCCAGCAGCTCCTGGACAGGGGGCTCGTTTAGCAATCAGCCCCAGCATTTT.

Points on this clone: This sample also contains other DNA sequences that code for the same CDR3. The chain couples TRBV7-9 to TRBJ2-2, with D uncertain. The CDR3 runs 12 residues. V lost 1 base and J lost 5, with 2 bases in between. The germline gives CDR1 SEHNR, CDR2 FQNEAQ (reference sequence). CDR3 nucleotides: TGTGCCAGCAGCTTAGTTACCGGGGAGCTGTTTTTT. It codes for CASSLVTGELFF.

This clone has only a few counts. The chain recombines TRBV4-2 with TRBJ2-1; the match to TRBD1 covers 9 bases. Trimming removed 1 base from V and 8 bases from J; junction bases left unmatched: 9. This CDR3 is 16 amino acids long. In germline, CDR1 is LGHNA, CDR2 YNFKEQ. CDR3 amino acids: CASSQVPGQGAHEQFF. As DNA, the CDR3 is TGTGCCAGCAGCCAAGTCCCGGGACAGGGAGCCCATGAGCAGTTCTTC.